This T cell receptor (beta chain) was captured in a study of shared clonotypes between healthy human individuals. Study summary: Researchers drew samples from a couple of women and a few men aged 18 to 49. The plates for each donor numbered three CD4 naive, three CD4 memory, two CD8 naive and one CD8 memory.

In the case of this clone: The antigen is unknown.

This was a deep-level run. Data came from immunoSEQ multiplex PCR; TCRdb stores just in-frame clones and leaves some out. The sample consists of approximately 2,300,000 clones, just under 95% of them appearing once. Germline V gene sequence: CDR1 SGHTA, CDR2 FQGNSA. V was trimmed by 3 bases and J by 8 bases, leaving 16 bases between them. The CDR3 contains 15 residues. Points from the study as a whole: Naive subsets tended to show greater estimated richness than memory subsets.

The source is a man aged 18 to 29 in good health. Some clones in this sample may be carry-over from other donors' samples. The specimen sequenced was naive CD4+ T cells from PBMCs. The subset was: CD45RA+ positively selected. The chain links TRBV7-2 to TRBJ1-4; D unresolved. CDR3 nucleotides: TGTGCCAGCAGCTTCCGGGGTTTTTTAGACGAAAAACTGTTTTTT. It codes for CASSFRGFLDEKLFF.